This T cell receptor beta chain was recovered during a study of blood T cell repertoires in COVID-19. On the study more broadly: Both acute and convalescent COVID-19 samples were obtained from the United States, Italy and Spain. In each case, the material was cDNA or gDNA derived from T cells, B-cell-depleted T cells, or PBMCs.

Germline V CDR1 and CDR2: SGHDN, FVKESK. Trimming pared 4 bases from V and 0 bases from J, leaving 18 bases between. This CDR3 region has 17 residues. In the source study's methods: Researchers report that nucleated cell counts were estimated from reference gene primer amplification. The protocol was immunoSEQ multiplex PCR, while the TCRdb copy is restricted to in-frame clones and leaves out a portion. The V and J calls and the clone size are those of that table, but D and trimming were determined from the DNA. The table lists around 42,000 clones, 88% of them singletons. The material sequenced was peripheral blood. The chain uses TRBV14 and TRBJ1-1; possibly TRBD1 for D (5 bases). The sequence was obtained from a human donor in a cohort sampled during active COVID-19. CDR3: CASSRNAAGKMNTEAFF. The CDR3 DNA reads TGTGCCAGCAGCCGGAACGCGGCAGGGAAAATGAACACTGAAGCTTTCTTT.